This T cell receptor (beta chain) originates from a study of breast tumors, draining lymph nodes, adjacent tissues. Samples came from axillary lymph nodes draining the breast cancer. MiXCR, run by TCRdb on the multiplex PCR reads, gives a single entry per CDR3 protein. The table shows 100,000 or so distinct CDR3 sequences, with approximately 22% occurring only once. V lost 3 bases to trimming and J lost 5 bases; unmatched junction nucleotides: 6. The CDR3 runs 14 residues. Germline V gives CDR1 SEHNR, CDR2 FQNEAQ (reference sequence). The material sequenced was axillary lymph node tissue. The chain couples TRBV7-9 to TRBJ1-1; 7 bases fit TRBD1. This receptor was identified in a female donor with breast cancer. Some clones in this sample may be carry-over from other donors' samples. In DNA form, the CDR3 reads TGTGCCAGCAGCTTGTACCAGGGGGGGACTGAAGCTTTCTTT. Translating gives CASSLYQGGTEAFF.